A single sample gave rise to the 24 T cell receptor beta chains below, sequenced in a study of blood T cell repertoires in COVID-19. Sequenced by immunoSEQ multiplex PCR; TCRdb stores in-frame clones only, minus some. The sample holds around 50,000 clones; more than 70% are singletons and the top ten take around 2.2%. Sequencing was carried out using peripheral blood. These receptors originate from a human donor in a cohort sampled during active COVID-19.

This sequence joins TRBV5-8 and TRBJ1-1; D unresolved. Looked up from germline, CDR1 is SGHTS and CDR2 is YDEGEE. With 4 bases removed from V and 5 bases from J, the gap between germline ends came to 9 bases. The CDR3 is 12 amino acids. CDR3 nucleotide sequence: TGTGCCAGCAGCCTAAGGAGGACTGAAGCTTTCTTT. Amino acids: CASSLRRTEAFF.

This clone was picked up one time. The gene calls are TRBV27 and TRBJ2-1; 13 bases agree with TRBD2. The CDR3 covers 15 residues. V shed 2 bases and J 7 bases; nucleotides not matched to a gene: 2. Germline V gene sequence: CDR1 MNHEY, CDR2 SMNVEV (reference sequence). CDR3 nucleotide sequence: TGTGCCAGCAGTTTAGGGACTAGCGGGAAAAATGAGCAGTTCTTC. Its protein is CASSLGTSGKNEQFF.

The rearrangement links TRBV7-2 to TRBJ2-3; 9 nucleotides match TRBD1. This CDR3 comprises 15 residues. With V trimmed by 4 bases and J by 3 bases, 5 bases remained unmatched. Germline V gene lookup returns CDR1 SGHTA and CDR2 FQGNSA. CDR3 region: CASSSDRGMTDTQYF. The DNA for the CDR3 is TGTGCCAGCAGCTCGGACAGGGGTATGACAGATACGCAGTATTTT. The full variable domain, with the rest looked up from reference TRBV7-2 and TRBJ2-3, is GAGVSQSPSNKVTEKGKDVELRCDPISGHTALYWYRQSLGQGLEFLIYFQGNSAPDKSGLPSDRFSAERTGGSVSTLTIQRTQQEDSAVYLCASSSDRGMTDTQYFGPGTRLTVL.

The chain is built from TRBV2 and TRBJ2-1, with 12 bases fitting TRBD2. This CDR3 has 15 residues. Trimming took 6 bases from V and 4 from J; bases not matched to a gene: 4. Germline CDR1 and CDR2: SNHLY and FYNNEI. CDR3 sequence reads: CASRMTSGGYNEQFF. The DNA for the CDR3 is TGTGCCAGCAGAATGACTAGCGGGGGATACAATGAGCAGTTCTTC.

The chain links TRBV3-1 (or the pseudogene TRBV3-2) to TRBJ1-2; no definite D call. The CDR3 runs to 13 residues. Trimming cost V 3 bases and J 8 bases, with 13 bases left between them. Germline CDR1 reads LGHDT; CDR2 reads YNNKEL (reference sequence). This chain's CDR3 is CASSQEDRGGYTF. The CDR3 DNA follows: TGTGCCAGCAGCCAGGAGGACCGGGGAGGCTACACCTTC.

The genes are TRBV19 and TRBJ1-6; a weak D match, TRBD1 (6 bases). The V gene's germline CDR1 is LNHDA and CDR2 SQIVND (reference sequence). Trimming removed 5 bases at V and 7 bases at J, with 12 bases between. The CDR3 is 14 amino acids. CDR3 nucleotide sequence: TGTGCCAGTAGTGTAACAGGGCGGAATTCACCCCTCCACTTT. This gives the protein CASSVTGRNSPLHF.

The chain has TRBV5-1 and TRBJ2-3; possibly TRBD2 for D (6 bases). V was clipped by 2 bases and J by 3 bases, with 13 bases between them. The CDR3 contains 15 residues. The germline V gene has CDR1 SGHRS and CDR2 YFSETQ. The DNA for the CDR3 is TGCGCCAGCAGCTTAGGTGTTGGGGGGACAGATACGCAGTATTTT. It translates to CASSLGVGGTDTQYF.

This clone has a handful of counts. The chain has TRBV4-3 and TRBJ1-2; D not resolved. Trimming removed 0 bases from V and 5 bases from J, with 16 bases in between. CDR3 length: 16 amino acids. CDR1 LGHNA and CDR2 YSLEER come from the germline V gene. CDR3 loop: CASSQDRPPGGYGYTF. CDR3 in DNA: TGCGCCAGCAGCCAAGATCGGCCCCCGGGAGGATATGGCTACACCTTC.

The chain employs TRBV2 and TRBJ2-1; 12 positions match TRBD2. Germline V gene data show CDR1 as SNHLY and CDR2 as FYNNEI. J lost 3 bases, V lost 8 bases, and 23 bases had no gene match. This CDR3 is built from 21 residues. In DNA, the CDR3 is TGTGCCAGCCGCCCCCGAGAAGGACTAGCGGGACTCACAGAAATCTACAATGAGCAGTTCTTC. Encoded protein: CASRPREGLAGLTEIYNEQFF.

The chain joins TRBV5-1 to TRBJ1-2; 9 bases map to TRBD1. CDR3 size: 14 residues. Losses at the gene ends were 1 base for V and 7 bases for J; bases not matched to a gene: 5. Germline CDR1 and CDR2: SGHRS and YFSETQ. CDR3 in amino acids: CASSLKGTGSGYTF. In DNA form, the CDR3 reads TGCGCCAGCAGCTTGAAAGGGACAGGGAGTGGCTACACCTTC.

The chain recombines TRBV18 with TRBJ1-2; D is undetermined. This CDR3 region has 13 residues. Trimming cost V 3 bases and J 2 bases, with 7 bases left between them. The germline gives CDR1 KGHSH, CDR2 LQKENI. The CDR3 DNA reads TGTGCCAGCTCACCCACACCGAACTATGGCTACACCTTC. Translation: CASSPTPNYGYTF.

This clone was detected once. The chain uses TRBV24-1 and TRBJ2-1; 8 bases map to TRBD1. The CDR3 has 15 amino acids. Trimming at V came to 4 bases and at J to 9 bases, leaving 10 bases not matched to a gene. Germline V gene data show CDR1 as KGHDR and CDR2 as SFDVKD. The CDR3 nucleotides are TGTGCCACCAGTGACGACAGGGGCTCGTGGAGTGAGCAGTTCTTC. It translates to CATSDDRGSWSEQFF.

This clone was found a few times. The V gene is TRBV18, the J gene TRBJ2-7, with TRBD1 identical over 11 bases. The trim removed 3 bases at V and 5 bases at J, leaving 3 bases unmatched. CDR1 KGHSH and CDR2 LQKENI come from the germline V gene. This CDR3 is built from 14 residues. The DNA of the CDR3 is TGTGCCAGCTCACCCTCGGGACAGGGGGACGAGCAGTACTTC. Amino acids: CASSPSGQGDEQYF. The full variable domain, completed using reference TRBV18 and TRBJ2-7, is NAGVMQNPRHLVRRRGQEARLRCSPMKGHSHVYWYRQLPEEGLKFMVYLQKENIIDESGMPKERFSAEFPKEGPSILRIQQVVRGDSAAYFCASSPSGQGDEQYFGPGTRLTVT.

The chain carries TRBV6-2 or TRBV6-3 and TRBJ1-6; TRBD1 might be the D (5 bases). CDR3 length: 15 residues. Germline V gene sequence: CDR1 MNHEY, CDR2 SVGEGT. The germline V and J ends were trimmed by 2 bases and 4 bases, with 9 bases remaining between them. The DNA of the CDR3 is TGTGCCAGCAGTTACGCGGCAGGGTATAATTCACCCCTCCACTTT. Its translation is CASSYAAGYNSPLHF.

This chain joins TRBV29-1 and TRBJ2-7; D may be TRBD1 (6 bases). V lost 2 bases and J lost 2, with 10 bases in between. The CDR3 has 13 amino acids. Germline V gene data show CDR1 as SQVTM and CDR2 as ANQGSEA. The CDR3 here is CSVELGTPYEQYF. The CDR3 coding sequence is TGCAGCGTTGAACTCGGGACACCCTACGAGCAGTACTTC.

The chain carries TRBV5-1 and TRBJ2-6, with unresolved D. Deletions cut 4 bases from V and 2 bases from J, with 10 bases between. The CDR3 is 15 residues long. CDR1 SGHRS and CDR2 YFSETQ come from the germline V gene. DNA for the CDR3: TGCGCCAGCAGCGAGAGACACGCTGGGGCCAACGTCCTGACTTTC. Amino acids: CASSERHAGANVLTF.

The chain joins TRBV11-2 to TRBJ2-5, with 16 nucleotides matching TRBD2. The germline V gene encodes CDR1 SGHAT and CDR2 FQNNGV. The CDR3 runs 18 residues. V lost 4 bases, J lost 5 bases, and 10 bases stayed unmatched. The CDR3 DNA sequence: TGTGCCAGCAGCTCCCCGGGACTAGCGGGAGGGCGCGGGGAGACCCAGTACTTC. Its protein product is CASSSPGLAGGRGETQYF.

The rearrangement links TRBV29-1 to TRBJ1-1; the D is unclear. The V gene lost 6 bases and the J gene lost 4 bases, with 12 bases spanning the gap. CDR1 is SQVTM and CDR2 is ANQGSEA in the germline V gene. The CDR3 consists of 12 residues. CDR3 protein: CSVEGLGTEAFF. The CDR3 DNA follows: TGCAGCGTCGAGGGTTTAGGCACTGAAGCTTTCTTT.

This chain links TRBV3-1 (or the pseudogene TRBV3-2) with TRBJ2-2; a weak D match, TRBD2 (5 bases). Trimming removed 6 bases at V and 0 bases at J, with 20 bases between. The V gene's germline CDR1 is LGHDT and CDR2 YNNKEL (reference sequence). This CDR3 has 18 residues. This chain's CDR3 is CASRPSLRAGANTGELFF. In DNA form, the CDR3 reads TGTGCCAGCAGGCCGAGTCTTCGGGCGGGTGCGAACACCGGGGAGCTGTTTTTT.

The chain couples TRBV6-5 to TRBJ2-1; D may be TRBD1 (6 bases). The V end was cut by 5 bases, the J end by 11 bases, with 16 bases between. CDR3 size: 13 residues. The germline V gene encodes CDR1 MNHEY and CDR2 SVGAGI. This chain's CDR3 is CASSQQGELKQFF. DNA for the CDR3: TGTGCCAGCAGTCAACAGGGCGAGTTGAAGCAGTTCTTC.

V gene TRBV7-2 combines with J gene TRBJ1-1; 8 nucleotides align to TRBD1. Germline values: CDR1 SGHTA, CDR2 FQGNSA. V shed 6 bases, J shed 5 bases, and the junction held 5 bases outside the gene matches. The CDR3 runs 13 residues. The CDR3 protein is CASSQGALTEAFF. The CDR3, as DNA: TGTGCCAGCAGTCAGGGGGCACTAACTGAAGCTTTCTTT.

V is TRBV28 and J is TRBJ2-5; TRBD1 agrees at 7 bases. This CDR3 region has 13 residues. The trim removed 6 bases at V and 4 bases at J, leaving 5 bases unmatched. Germline CDR1 is MDHEN and CDR2 is SYDVKM. The CDR3 protein is CASRLTGRETQYF. The CDR3 DNA reads as TGTGCCAGCAGACTGACAGGGAGAGAGACCCAGTACTTC.

J is TRBJ2-3 and V is TRBV5-1, with 8 bases identical to TRBD2. CDR3 length: 16 amino acids. Trimming cost V 0 bases and J 0 bases; bases outside gene matches: 3. Germline CDR1 and CDR2: SGHRS and YFSETQ. Written as DNA, the CDR3 is TGCGCCAGCAGCTTGGCTTTAGCGGGGAGCACAGATACGCAGTATTTT. It translates to CASSLALAGSTDTQYF.

The V gene is TRBV11-1, the J gene TRBJ2-3; 7 bases map to TRBD2. V was pared by 6 bases and J by 6 bases, with 15 bases of the junction left unmatched. Germline V lookup: CDR1 SGHAT, CDR2 FQDESV (reference sequence). The CDR3 extends over 16 amino acids. The CDR3 nucleotides read TGTGCCAGCAGTCTTACATGGACTAGTCGATCCGATACGCAGTATTTT. Its protein product is CASSLTWTSRSDTQYF.